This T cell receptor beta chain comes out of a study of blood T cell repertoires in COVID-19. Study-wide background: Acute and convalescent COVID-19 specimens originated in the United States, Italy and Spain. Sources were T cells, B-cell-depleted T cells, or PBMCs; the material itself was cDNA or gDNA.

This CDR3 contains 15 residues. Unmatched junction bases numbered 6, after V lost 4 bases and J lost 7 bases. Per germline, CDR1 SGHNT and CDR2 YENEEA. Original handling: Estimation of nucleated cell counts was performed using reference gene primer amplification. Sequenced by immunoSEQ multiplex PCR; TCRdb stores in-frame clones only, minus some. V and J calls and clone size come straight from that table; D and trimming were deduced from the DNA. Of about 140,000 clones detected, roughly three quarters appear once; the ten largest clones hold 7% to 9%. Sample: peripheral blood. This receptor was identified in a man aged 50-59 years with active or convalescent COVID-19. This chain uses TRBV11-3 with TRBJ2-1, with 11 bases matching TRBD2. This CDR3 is CASSSTSGRANEQFF. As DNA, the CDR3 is TGTGCCAGCAGCTCTACTAGCGGGAGAGCTAATGAGCAGTTCTTC.